This is a list of T cell receptor beta chains from one sample in a study of technical replicates of blood from a few donors. Repertoires were generated with immunoSEQ multiplex PCR, while TCRdb's copy carries only in-frame clones and drops some. The sample has more than 65,000 clones, 85% to 95% seen once. Sequencing input: T cells isolated from PBMCs. These receptors were collected from a human donor in good health. Both conserved end residues are part of each CDR3. A D gene is named only where the DNA matches it firmly. Expanded clones get a size class; other rows say once, few or many, or leave the size out.

D,J,size,V,DNA,CDR3
TRBD2,TRBJ2-5,once,TRBV19,TGTGCCAGTAGTATAGATCCAGCGGGGCACCAAGAGACCCAGTACTTC,CASSIDPAGHQETQYF
-,TRBJ2-7,-,TRBV4-1,TGCGCCAGCAGCCAAGGTTTTAACGAGCAGTACTTC,CASSQGFNEQYF
-,TRBJ2-1,-,TRBV27,TGTGCCAGCAGTTTAATTCGGGACAATGAGCAGTTCTTC,CASSLIRDNEQFF
-,TRBJ1-2,-,TRBV29-1,TGCAGCGAGACCGAGACAGGCGTCTATGGCTACACCTTC,CSETETGVYGYTF
-,TRBJ2-1,-,TRBV9,TGTGCCAGCAGCGTAGCGGTGGGACTCTCCTACAATGAGCAGTTCTTC,CASSVAVGLSYNEQFF
-,TRBJ1-2,-,TRBV27,TGTGCCAGCAGTTTGGGGAGGGGCAGTCAGGGCTACACCTTC,CASSLGRGSQGYTF
-,TRBJ1-5,-,TRBV12-5,TGTGCTAGTGCTCAGACGGGGGGCAGGGAGCCCCAGCATTTT,CASAQTGGREPQHF
-,TRBJ1-4,-,TRBV28,TGTGCCAGCAAAGGGGTACGCGAAAAACTGTTTTTT,CASKGVREKLFF
-,TRBJ1-4,-,TRBV30,TGTGCCTGGAGTCTCCCCCTCAACCACAGGGTTGGAGAAAAACTGTTTTTT,CAWSLPLNHRVGEKLFF
-,TRBJ1-5,-,TRBV18,TGTGCCAGCTCACCAGGGCGCGGGGGACAGCCCCAGCATTTT,CASSPGRGGQPQHF
-,TRBJ2-7,-,TRBV11-3,TGTGCCAGCAGCTTAACGACAGCCTACGAGCAGTACTTC,CASSLTTAYEQYF
-,TRBJ2-7,once,TRBV9,TGTGCCAGCAGCGTAGTTTCGCGGGGTGGCGAGCAGTACTTC,CASSVVSRGGEQYF
TRBD2,TRBJ2-2,-,TRBV14,TGTGCCAGCAGCCGGGACTATAACACCGGGGAGCTGTTTTTT,CASSRDYNTGELFF
-,TRBJ1-1,-,TRBV7-9,TGTGCCAGCAGCTTAACACCTAACGGGGGGCAGGGAGCTTTCTTT,CASSLTPNGGQGAFF
-,TRBJ2-7,-,TRBV13,TGTGCCAGCAGCTCCTCGGTTCCCTACGAGCAGTACTTC,CASSSSVPYEQYF
-,TRBJ1-5,-,TRBV6-1,TGTGCCAGCAGTGACCCCCCGGATCAGCCCCAGCATTTT,CASSDPPDQPQHF
-,TRBJ2-7,-,TRBV10-3,TGTGCCATCAGTTCTGACAGGATCGACGAGCAGTACTTC,CAISSDRIDEQYF
-,TRBJ1-2,-,TRBV19,TGTGCCAGTAGTATTTTCCCGGAGACTGTCTATGGCTACACCTTC,CASSIFPETVYGYTF
-,TRBJ1-2,once,TRBV5-1,TGCGCCAGCAGCCCGTGGACCCCAGGGGTTAGGGGCTACACCTTC,CASSPWTPGVRGYTF
-,TRBJ2-5,-,TRBV7-3,TGTGCCAGCAGCTTAATGGCAGGACAAGAGACCCAGTACTTC,CASSLMAGQETQYF
TRBD1,TRBJ2-7,few,TRBV19,TGTGCCAGTAGTAGGACAGGGTACGAGCAGTACTTC,CASSRTGYEQYF
TRBD2,TRBJ2-3,-,TRBV7-9,TGTGCCAGCAGCTTTACCAGCGGGAACCTAGATACGCAGTATTTT,CASSFTSGNLDTQYF
-,TRBJ2-7,few,TRBV10-3,TGTGCCATCAGTGGCGCTAGCAGGACCTCATACGAGCAGTACTTC,CAISGASRTSYEQYF
-,TRBJ2-7,-,TRBV6-5,TGTGCCAGCAGTACTTTCAGGGTCTCCTACGAGCAGTACTTC,CASSTFRVSYEQYF
TRBD1,TRBJ1-4,-,TRBV6-1,TGTGCCAGCAGACCGGGACAGATCTATGAAAAACTGTTTTTT,CASRPGQIYEKLFF
-,TRBJ2-1,-,TRBV11-2,TGTGCCAGCAGCTTAGATCCCAGGGAAGTCTTCTCCAATGAGCAGTTCTTC,CASSLDPREVFSNEQFF
TRBD1,TRBJ2-7,-,TRBV5-4,TGTGCCAGCAGCAAGCCGGGACAGGGAACGCTCGAGCAGTACTTC,CASSKPGQGTLEQYF
-,TRBJ1-5,-,TRBV14,TGTGCCAGCAGCCAAGCGAGTAATCAGCCCCAGCATTTT,CASSQASNQPQHF
TRBD1,TRBJ1-2,-,TRBV7-2,TGTGCCAGCAGCTCCCGGGACAGGAGGAATTCTGGAGGCTACACCTTC,CASSSRDRRNSGGYTF
-,TRBJ2-3,-,TRBV18,TGTGCCAGCTCACCCGGACTGAGCACAGATACGCAGTATTTT,CASSPGLSTDTQYF
TRBD2,TRBJ2-7,-,TRBV27,TGTGCCAGCAAGACTAGCGGGAGACATAACTCCTACGAGCAGTACTTC,CASKTSGRHNSYEQYF
TRBD2,TRBJ2-7,-,TRBV5-1,TGCGCCAGCAGCTTGGTAGCCGGGACTAGCGGGAGAGGGGCCTACGAGCAGTACTTC,CASSLVAGTSGRGAYEQYF
TRBD2,TRBJ2-1,-,TRBV5-1,TGCGCCAGCCAACTAGCGGGTCAGAACAATGAGCAGTTCTTC,CASQLAGQNNEQFF
-,TRBJ1-2,-,TRBV19,TGTGCCAGTCTCCCGCAGGGAATGACTAACTATGGCTACACCTTC,CASLPQGMTNYGYTF
TRBD2,TRBJ2-1,-,TRBV7-9,TGTGCCAGCAGCTTAGAAGGGAGCGGGATCGGGTTTAACAATGAGCAGTTCTTC,CASSLEGSGIGFNNEQFF
-,TRBJ2-7,-,TRBV7-8,TGTGCCAGCAGCTTAGTGAGCGGCTACGAGCAGTACTTC,CASSLVSGYEQYF
TRBD1,TRBJ2-7,-,TRBV2,TGTGCCAGCAGGGACGGACAGGGGGATCGCGAGCAGTACTTC,CASRDGQGDREQYF
-,TRBJ1-1,-,TRBV5-1,TGCGCCAGCAGCTTACCTGACCCAGGGACTGAAGCTTTCTTT,CASSLPDPGTEAFF
TRBD2,TRBJ2-7,-,TRBV11-2,TGTGCCAGCAGCCCCTTAACCGGACTAGCGACCGAGCAGTACTTC,CASSPLTGLATEQYF
-,TRBJ2-2,-,TRBV5-1,TGCGCCAGCAGCTTGGTAGCAGGGGACACCGGGGAGCTGTTTTTT,CASSLVAGDTGELFF
TRBD1,TRBJ2-6,-,TRBV14,TGTGCCAGCAGCCGAGACAGGGTTGGGGCCAACGTCCTGACTTTC,CASSRDRVGANVLTF